Below are 5 T cell receptor beta chains sequenced from a single sample in a study of cytomegalovirus exposure and HLA in healthy donors. PCR employed 60 Vbeta and 13 Jbeta primers. Sequenced by immunoSEQ multiplex PCR; TCRdb stores in-frame clones only, minus some. The table records roughly 150,000 clones, around 81% of them present only once. Sequenced: PBMCs. These receptor sequences come from a woman in her thirties or forties in good health and CMV-seronegative.

The V and J genes are TRBV18 and TRBJ2-5; unclear D gene. The CDR3 runs 12 residues. CDR1 is KGHSH, CDR2 LQKENI, per germline. Trimming took off 3 bases at V and 0 bases at J, with 2 bases between the two ends. The CDR3 loop is CASSPNQETQYF. The DNA of the CDR3 is TGTGCCAGCTCACCTAACCAAGAGACCCAGTACTTC.

The chain couples TRBV5-1 to TRBJ2-2; 11 bases align to TRBD1. Germline V lookup: CDR1 SGHRS, CDR2 YFSETQ. V was pared by 2 bases and J by 5 bases, with 2 bases of the junction left unmatched. The CDR3 is 15 amino acids. The CDR3, as DNA: TGCGCCAGCAGCTTTGGACAGGGGGCAACCGGGGAGCTGTTTTTT. It specifies CASSFGQGATGELFF.

The V call is TRBV11-2, the J call TRBJ2-7; 8 nucleotides align to TRBD1. The V gene's germline CDR1 is SGHAT and CDR2 FQNNGV. The CDR3 length is 15 residues. Losses at the gene ends were 5 bases for V and 2 bases for J; bases not matched to a gene: 8. The CDR3 sequence is CASSRSGGDTYEQYF. The CDR3 bases are TGTGCCAGCAGCAGATCAGGGGGCGATACCTACGAGCAGTACTTC.

The chain couples TRBV30 to TRBJ2-3, with TRBD1 identical over 7 bases. In germline, CDR1 is GTSNPN, CDR2 SVGIG (reference sequence). This CDR3 comprises 14 residues. V was clipped by 1 base and J by 3 bases; unmatched bases: 4. The CDR3 sequence: CAWSDRGRTDTQYF. In DNA, the CDR3 is TGTGCCTGGAGTGACAGGGGCAGGACAGATACGCAGTATTTT. The whole variable domain, remainder taken from reference TRBV30 and TRBJ2-3, is SQTIHQWPATLVQPVGSPLSLECTVEGTSNPNLYWYRQAAGRGLQLLFYSVGIGQISSEVPQNLSASRPQDRQFILSSKKLLLSDSGFYLCAWSDRGRTDTQYFGPGTRLTVL.

The chain joins TRBV5-4 to TRBJ2-3, with a tentative D call TRBD2 (5 bases). The germline V and J ends were trimmed by 4 bases and 5 bases, with 14 bases remaining between them. Germline CDR1 SGHNT, CDR2 YYREEE (reference sequence). CDR3 length equals 14 residues. The CDR3 is CASSPKTRVDTQYF. CDR3 sequence (DNA): TGTGCCAGCAGCCCTAAAACGAGGGTAGATACGCAGTATTTT.